Given below is one TCR beta chain in context. The data were obtained in a study of shared clonotypes between healthy human individuals. Original methodology: ImmunoSEQ output held junction-only sequences without quality scores, so filtering differed. Data came from immunoSEQ multiplex PCR; TCRdb stores just in-frame clones and leaves some out. The DNA gave D and trimming, while V, J and clone size come from that table. The sample consists of about 700,000 clones, approximately 90% of them appearing once. From germline, CDR1 is SQVTM and CDR2 ANQGSEA. The length of the CDR3 is 15 residues. Trimming removed 5 bases at V and 1 base at J, with 17 bases between. Naive-designated CD8 cells lacked CD45RO, were positively enriched for CCR7, and omitted terminally differentiated effector memory CD45RA+ cells.

Sequencing was carried out using naive CD8+ T cells sorted from blood. The clonotype was recovered from a man aged 25 to 40 in good health. The chain combines TRBV29-1 with TRBJ1-1; no definite D call. The DNA for the CDR3 is TGCAGCGTTTCGGAGAACCTACTACAGAACACTGAAGCTTTCTTT. Its translation: CSVSENLLQNTEAFF. Drawing the rest from reference TRBV29-1 and TRBJ1-1, the complete variable domain is SAVISQKPSRDICQRGTSLTIQCQVDSQVTMMFWYRQQPGQSLTLIATANQGSEATYESGFVIDKFPISRPNLTFSTLTVSNMSPEDSSIYLCSVSENLLQNTEAFFGQGTRLTVV.